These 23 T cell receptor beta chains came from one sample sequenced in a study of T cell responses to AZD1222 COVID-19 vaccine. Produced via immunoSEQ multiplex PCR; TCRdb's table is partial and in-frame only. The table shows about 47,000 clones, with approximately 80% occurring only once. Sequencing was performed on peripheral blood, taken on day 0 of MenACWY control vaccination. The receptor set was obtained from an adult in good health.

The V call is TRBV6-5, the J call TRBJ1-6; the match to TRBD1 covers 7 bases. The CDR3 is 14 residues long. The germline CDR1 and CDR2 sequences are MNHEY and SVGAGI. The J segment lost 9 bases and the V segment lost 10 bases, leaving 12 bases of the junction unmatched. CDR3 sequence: CAIRRTGERSPLHF. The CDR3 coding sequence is TGTGCCATCCGACGTACAGGGGAGCGTTCACCCCTCCACTTT.

CDR3 DNA sequence: TGTGCCAGCAGTCTTGGCGGAAGCCCGTTTTTT. Translating gives CASSLGGSPFF. The chain carries TRBV12-3 or TRBV12-4 and TRBJ1-4; D ambiguous. V was trimmed by 5 bases and J by 16 bases, leaving 14 bases between them. CDR3 length equals 11 residues.

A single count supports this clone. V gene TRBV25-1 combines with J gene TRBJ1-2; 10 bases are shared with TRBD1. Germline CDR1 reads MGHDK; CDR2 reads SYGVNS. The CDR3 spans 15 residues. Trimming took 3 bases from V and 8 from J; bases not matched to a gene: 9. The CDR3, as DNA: TGTGCCAGCAGTGATCCGGGACAGGGGAAGGGAGGCTACACCTTC. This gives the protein CASSDPGQGKGGYTF.

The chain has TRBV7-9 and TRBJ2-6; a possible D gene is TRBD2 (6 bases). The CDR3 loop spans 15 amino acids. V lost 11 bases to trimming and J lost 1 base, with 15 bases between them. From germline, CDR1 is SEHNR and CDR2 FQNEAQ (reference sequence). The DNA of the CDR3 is TGTGCCTTGGCGGGGAGAGAATCTGGGGCCAACGTCCTGACTTTC. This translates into CALAGRESGANVLTF. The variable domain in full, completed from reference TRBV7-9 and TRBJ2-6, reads DTGVSQNPRHKITKRGQNVTFRCDPISEHNRLYWYRQTLGQGPEFLTYFQNEAQLEKSRLLSDRFSAERPKGSFSTLEIQRTEQGDSAMYLCALAGRESGANVLTFGAGSRLTVL.

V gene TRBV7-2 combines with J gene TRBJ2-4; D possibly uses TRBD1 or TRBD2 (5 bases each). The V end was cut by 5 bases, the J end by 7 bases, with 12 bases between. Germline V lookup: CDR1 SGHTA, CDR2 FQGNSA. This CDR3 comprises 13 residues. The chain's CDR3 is CASSQRDRNIQYF. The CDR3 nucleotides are TGTGCCAGCAGCCAAAGGGACCGTAACATTCAGTACTTC.

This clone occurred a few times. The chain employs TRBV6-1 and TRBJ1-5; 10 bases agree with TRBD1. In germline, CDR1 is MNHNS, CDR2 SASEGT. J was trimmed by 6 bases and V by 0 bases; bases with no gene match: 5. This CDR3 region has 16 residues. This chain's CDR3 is CASSEATGGRGQPQHF. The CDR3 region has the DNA TGTGCCAGCAGTGAAGCGACAGGGGGCCGAGGTCAGCCCCAGCATTTT.

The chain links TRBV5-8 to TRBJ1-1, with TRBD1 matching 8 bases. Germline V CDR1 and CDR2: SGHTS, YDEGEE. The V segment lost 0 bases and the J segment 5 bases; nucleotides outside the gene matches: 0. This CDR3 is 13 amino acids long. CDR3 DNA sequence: TGTGCCAGCAGCTTGGACAGGGGGACTGAAGCTTTCTTT. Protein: CASSLDRGTEAFF.

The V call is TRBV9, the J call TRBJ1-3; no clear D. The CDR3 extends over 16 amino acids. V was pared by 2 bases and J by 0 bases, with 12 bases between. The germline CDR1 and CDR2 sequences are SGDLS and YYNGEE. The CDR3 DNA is TGTGCCAGCAGCGTGGGCGGGTTGAGCTCTGGAAACACCATATATTTT. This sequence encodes CASSVGGLSSGNTIYF.

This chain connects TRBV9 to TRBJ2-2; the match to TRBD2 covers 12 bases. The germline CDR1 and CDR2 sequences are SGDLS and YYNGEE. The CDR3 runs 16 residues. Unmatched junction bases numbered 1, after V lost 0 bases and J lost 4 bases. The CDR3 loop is CASSVVTSGGTGELFF. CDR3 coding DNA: TGTGCCAGCAGCGTAGTGACTAGCGGGGGCACCGGGGAGCTGTTTTTT.

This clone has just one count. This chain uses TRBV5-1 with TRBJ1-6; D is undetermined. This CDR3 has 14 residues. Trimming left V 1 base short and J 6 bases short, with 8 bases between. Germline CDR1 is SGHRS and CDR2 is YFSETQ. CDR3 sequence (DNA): TGCGCCAGCAGCTTGAGTGGGGTTAATTCACCCCTCCACTTT. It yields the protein CASSLSGVNSPLHF.

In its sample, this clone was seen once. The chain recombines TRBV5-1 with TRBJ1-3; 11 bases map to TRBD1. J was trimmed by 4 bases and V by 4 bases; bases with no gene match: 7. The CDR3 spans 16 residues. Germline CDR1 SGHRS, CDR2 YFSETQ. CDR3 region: CASSERDRGAGNTIYF. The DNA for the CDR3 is TGCGCCAGCAGCGAAAGGGACAGGGGGGCAGGAAACACCATATATTTT.

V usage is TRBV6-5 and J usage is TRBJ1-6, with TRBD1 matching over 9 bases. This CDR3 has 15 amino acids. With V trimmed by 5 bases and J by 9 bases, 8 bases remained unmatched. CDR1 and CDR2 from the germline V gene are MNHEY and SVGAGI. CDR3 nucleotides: TGTGCCAGCAGTCGGACACAGGGGGCTAGTTCACCCCTCCACTTT. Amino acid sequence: CASSRTQGASSPLHF.

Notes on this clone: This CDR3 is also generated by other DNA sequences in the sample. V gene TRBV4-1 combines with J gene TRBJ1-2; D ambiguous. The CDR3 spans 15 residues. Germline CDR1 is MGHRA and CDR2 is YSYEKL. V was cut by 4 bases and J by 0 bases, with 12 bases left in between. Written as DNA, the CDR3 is TGCGCCAGCAGCCGCGGACGAACGACTAACTATGGCTACACCTTC. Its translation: CASSRGRTTNYGYTF.

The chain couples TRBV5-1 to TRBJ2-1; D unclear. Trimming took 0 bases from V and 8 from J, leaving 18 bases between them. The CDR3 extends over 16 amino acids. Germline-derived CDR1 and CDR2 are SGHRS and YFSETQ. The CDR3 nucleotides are TGCGCCAGCAGCTTGGGCTCGTTCAGCATTTCGGATGAGCAGTTCTTC. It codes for CASSLGSFSISDEQFF.

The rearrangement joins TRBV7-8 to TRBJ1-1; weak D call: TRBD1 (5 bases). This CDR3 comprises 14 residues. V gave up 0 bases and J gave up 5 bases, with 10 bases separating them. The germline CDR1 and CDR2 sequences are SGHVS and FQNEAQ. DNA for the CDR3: TGTGCCAGCAGCTTAGCACAGGCTGGGACTGAAGCTTTCTTT. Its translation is CASSLAQAGTEAFF.

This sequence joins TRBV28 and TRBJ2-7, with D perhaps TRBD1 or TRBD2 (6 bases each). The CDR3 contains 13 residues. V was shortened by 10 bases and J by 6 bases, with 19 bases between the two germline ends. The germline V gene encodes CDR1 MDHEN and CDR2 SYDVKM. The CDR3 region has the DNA TGTGCCACGCACCCCCCGGGGGCGGGCGAGCAGTACTTC. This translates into CATHPPGAGEQYF.

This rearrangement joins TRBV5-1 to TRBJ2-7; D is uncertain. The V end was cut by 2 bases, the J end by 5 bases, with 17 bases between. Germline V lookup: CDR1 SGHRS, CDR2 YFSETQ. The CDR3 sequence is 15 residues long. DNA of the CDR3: TGCGCCAGCAGCTTAGACCACCCCTCAAGAAACGAGCAGTACTTC. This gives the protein CASSLDHPSRNEQYF. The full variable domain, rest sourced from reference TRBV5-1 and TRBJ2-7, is KAGVTQTPRYLIKTRGQQVTLSCSPISGHRSVSWYQQTPGQGLQFLFEYFSETQRNKGNFPGRFSGRQFSNSRSEMNVSTLELGDSALYLCASSLDHPSRNEQYFGPGTRLTVT.

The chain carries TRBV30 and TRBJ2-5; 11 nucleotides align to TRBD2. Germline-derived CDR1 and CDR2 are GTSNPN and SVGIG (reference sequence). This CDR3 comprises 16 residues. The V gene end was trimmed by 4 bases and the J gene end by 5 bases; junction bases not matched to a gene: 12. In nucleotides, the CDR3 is TGTGCCTGGACTCTAGCGGGAGGAGGGGGAGCGGAGACCCAGTACTTC. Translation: CAWTLAGGGGAETQYF. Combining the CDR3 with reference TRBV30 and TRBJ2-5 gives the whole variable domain SQTIHQWPATLVQPVGSPLSLECTVEGTSNPNLYWYRQAAGRGLQLLFYSVGIGQISSEVPQNLSASRPQDRQFILSSKKLLLSDSGFYLCAWTLAGGGGAETQYFGPGTRLLVL.

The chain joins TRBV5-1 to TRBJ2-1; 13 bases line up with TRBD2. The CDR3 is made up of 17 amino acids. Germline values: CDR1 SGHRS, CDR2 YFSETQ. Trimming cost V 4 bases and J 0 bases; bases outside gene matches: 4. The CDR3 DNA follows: TGCGCCAGCAGCCGTGGACTAGCGGGGGACTCCTACAATGAGCAGTTCTTC. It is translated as CASSRGLAGDSYNEQFF.

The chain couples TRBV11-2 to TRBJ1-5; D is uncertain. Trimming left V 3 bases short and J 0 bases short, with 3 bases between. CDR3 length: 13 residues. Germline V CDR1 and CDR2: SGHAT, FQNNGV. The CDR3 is CASSFDSNQPQHF. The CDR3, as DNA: TGTGCCAGCAGCTTCGATAGCAATCAGCCCCAGCATTTT.

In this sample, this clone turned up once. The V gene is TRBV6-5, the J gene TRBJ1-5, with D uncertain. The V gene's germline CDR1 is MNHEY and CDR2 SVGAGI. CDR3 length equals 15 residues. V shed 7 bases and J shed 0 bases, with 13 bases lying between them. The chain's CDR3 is CASTEGINSNQPQHF. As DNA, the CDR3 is TGTGCCAGCACCGAGGGCATAAATAGCAATCAGCCCCAGCATTTT.

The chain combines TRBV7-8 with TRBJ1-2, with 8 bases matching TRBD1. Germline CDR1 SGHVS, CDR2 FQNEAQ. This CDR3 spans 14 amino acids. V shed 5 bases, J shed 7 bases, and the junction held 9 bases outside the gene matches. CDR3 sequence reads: CASSQDRGWGGYTF. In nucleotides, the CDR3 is TGTGCCAGCAGCCAAGACAGGGGATGGGGTGGCTACACCTTC.

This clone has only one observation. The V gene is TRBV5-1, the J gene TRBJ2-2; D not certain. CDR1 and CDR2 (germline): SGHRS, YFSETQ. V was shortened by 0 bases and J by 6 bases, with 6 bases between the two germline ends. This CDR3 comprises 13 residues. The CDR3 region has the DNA TGCGCCAGCAGCTTGGAAGTGGCCGGGGAGCTGTTTTTT. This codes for CASSLEVAGELFF.